What follows is one T cell receptor beta chain and its context. Its matching antigen is unknown. This table comes from immunoSEQ multiplex PCR, and its TCRdb copy is limited to in-frame clones, with some not included. The table includes 71,000 or so clones, about 94% detected once. The sample is drawn from a study of cytomegalovirus exposure and HLA in healthy donors. Findings of the study overall: Subsequent analysis found a tendency for first-cohort TCR clusters to co-occur within the 120 or so validation repertoires.

The CDR3 totals 13 residues. The germline gives CDR1 SNHLY, CDR2 FYNNEI. V lost 1 base to trimming and J lost 6 bases, with 7 bases between them. This TCR was recovered from a man aged 18 to 30 in good health and CMV-seropositive. Sequenced sample: PBMCs. The chain uses TRBV2 and TRBJ2-1; D may be TRBD2 (6 bases). The CDR3 coding sequence is TGTGCCAGCAGTGAAGGACTAGTCAATGAGCAGTTCTTC. Its protein product is CASSEGLVNEQFF.